These T cell receptor beta chains were read from a single sample in a study of cytomegalovirus exposure and HLA in healthy donors. The method was immunoSEQ multiplex PCR; TCRdb's version includes in-frame clones alone and lacks a portion of them. The record lists over 120,000 clones, of which the ten most abundant hold 0.96%. Input material: PBMCs. The receptors derive from a male donor in good health and CMV-seronegative. Both conserved end residues are part of each CDR3. D genes are given only for firm matches.

D | length | J | V | CDR3 | DNA
TRBD1 | 16 | TRBJ2-7 | TRBV30 | CAWSETLTGNPYEQYF | TGTGCCTGGAGCGAAACCCTGACAGGGAACCCCTACGAGCAGTACTTC
- | 13 | TRBJ1-1 | TRBV18 | CASSGSMNTEAFF | TGTGCCAGCTCGGGCAGCATGAACACTGAAGCTTTCTTT
TRBD2 | 13 | TRBJ2-1 | TRBV10-3 | CAISELADNEQFF | TGTGCCATCAGTGAACTAGCGGACAATGAGCAGTTCTTC
- | 16 | TRBJ2-7 | TRBV11-2 | CASSLEAHGGLYEQYF | TGTGCCAGCAGCTTAGAAGCCCATGGGGGCCTCTACGAGCAGTACTTC
TRBD1 | 15 | TRBJ1-1 | TRBV5-4 | CASSSRDRERKVAFF | TGTGCCAGCAGCTCTCGGGACAGGGAACGAAAAGTAGCTTTCTTT
TRBD1 | 15 | TRBJ2-3 | TRBV7-3 | CASSPGTGGTDTQYF | TGTGCCAGCAGCCCCGGTACAGGGGGCACAGATACGCAGTATTTT
TRBD1 | 13 | TRBJ2-3 | TRBV30 | CAWDRVSTDTQYF | TGTGCCTGGGACAGGGTCAGCACAGATACGCAGTATTTT
TRBD2 | 19 | TRBJ2-7 | TRBV19 | CASSSQRGGLAGEYYEQYF | TGTGCCAGTAGTTCCCAGCGGGGGGGACTAGCGGGGGAGTACTACGAGCAGTACTTC
- | 17 | TRBJ1-2 | TRBV11-2 | CASSLDRGAVVNYGYTF | TGTGCCAGCAGCTTAGATCGGGGTGCGGTGGTGAACTATGGCTACACCTTC
TRBD1 | 14 | TRBJ1-6 | TRBV30 | CAWGRGQFNSPLHF | TGTGCCTGGGGAAGGGGACAGTTTAATTCACCCCTCCACTTT
TRBD1 | 15 | TRBJ1-2 | TRBV5-6 | CASSPRSGGVYGYTF | TGTGCCAGCAGCCCCCGATCAGGGGGCGTCTACGGCTACACCTTC
TRBD2 | 14 | TRBJ2-1 | TRBV28 | CASSPGTSYNEQFF | TGTGCCAGCTCCCCCGGGACTAGTTACAATGAGCAGTTCTTC
- | 16 | TRBJ1-1 | TRBV9 | CASSDSPGQRNTEAFF | TGTGCCAGCAGCGATTCCCCCGGACAACGAAACACTGAAGCTTTCTTT
- | 17 | TRBJ2-5 | TRBV9 | CASSVASGRGAQETQYF | TGTGCCAGCAGCGTAGCTTCGGGACGGGGGGCACAAGAGACCCAGTACTTC
- | 16 | TRBJ1-1 | TRBV18 | CASSLPLGQGNTEAFF | TGTGCCAGCTCTCTACCCCTGGGGCAGGGGAACACTGAAGCTTTCTTT
- | 14 | TRBJ1-2 | TRBV19 | CASKQGTLARGYTF | TGTGCCAGCAAACAGGGTACCCTCGCTCGGGGCTACACCTTC
- | 16 | TRBJ2-3 | TRBV4-2 | CASSQVTGGEKDTQYF | TGTGCCAGCAGCCAGGTAACCGGGGGAGAGAAGGATACGCAGTATTTT